This record covers a single T cell receptor beta chain. This CDR3 has 14 amino acids. CDR1 and CDR2 (germline): SGHNT, YYREEE (reference sequence). Between the trimmed V and J ends, which lost 5 bases and 5 bases, there was a span of 16 bases. The sample is drawn from a study of OX40 agonist ivuxolimab in advanced cancers. The method was immunoSEQ multiplex PCR; TCRdb's version includes in-frame clones alone and lacks a portion of them. Of tens of thousands of clones in the sample, around 80% were seen once. The sequence was collected from an adult with an advanced solid tumor such as melanoma, head and neck, liver or kidney cancer. V is TRBV5-4 and J is TRBJ2-5; D possibly matches TRBD1 or TRBD2 (5 bases each). The sample in question was CD4+ or CD8+ T cells sorted from blood, obtained in a trial of the OX40 agonist ivuxolimab. The CDR3 sequence is CASSRPRGLETQYF. The CDR3 DNA sequence: TGTGCCAGCAGTCGACCCCGGGGCTTGGAGACCCAGTACTTC.